These 13 T cell receptor beta chains were all obtained from the same sample, sequenced in a study of CD8 T cells in ankylosing spondylitis. TCRdb ran MiXCR on the 5' RACE reads and lists one entry per CDR3 protein. Here the sample spans 200,000 to 300,000 distinct CDR3 sequences, approximately 11% being singletons. Sequences were obtained from blood, either unsorted or a sorted T cell fraction (not recorded which). The receptors shown here come from a male donor with ankylosing spondylitis or in good health (not recorded which).

This clonotype was found many times. The chain employs TRBV6-2 or TRBV6-3 and TRBJ2-2; 7 bases fit TRBD1. Unmatched junction bases numbered 4, after V lost 2 bases and J lost 4 bases. The CDR3 sequence is 15 residues long. Germline CDR1 reads MNHEY; CDR2 reads SVGEGT. CDR3 in DNA: TGTGCCAGCAGTTACCGGGGACAGTCCACCGGGGAGCTGTTTTTT. It translates to CASSYRGQSTGELFF.

This clonotype showed up just a few times. V gene TRBV11-1 combines with J gene TRBJ2-1; 9 bases agree with TRBD1. The CDR3 contains 16 residues. The junction had 8 bases not matched to a gene; V was cut back by 0 bases and J by 8 bases. Germline V lookup: CDR1 SGHAT, CDR2 FQDESV (reference sequence). CDR3 sequence reads: CASSLAGTGIGDEQFF. The CDR3, as DNA: TGTGCCAGCAGCTTAGCCGGGACAGGGATCGGCGATGAGCAGTTCTTC.

The rearrangement uses TRBV7-6 and TRBJ2-2; a possible D gene is TRBD1 (6 bases). The length of the CDR3 is 14 residues. V was trimmed by 4 bases and J by 6 bases, leaving 12 bases between them. Germline CDR1 reads SGHVS; CDR2 reads FNYEAQ. This chain's CDR3 is CASSSATGPGELFF. In nucleotides, the CDR3 is TGTGCCAGCAGCTCAGCTACAGGGCCCGGGGAGCTGTTTTTT.

This clonotype was seen only a few times. This chain connects TRBV12-5 to TRBJ2-3, with 12 bases matching TRBD2. The CDR3 runs to 20 residues. The junction had 16 bases not matched to a gene; V was cut back by 1 base and J by 5 bases. Per the germline V gene, CDR1 is LGHNT and CDR2 is FRNRAP. CDR3 nucleotide sequence: TGTGCTAGTGGTTTGGGAGGAAGCTTGCTAGCGGGAGGGCTGAGAGATACGCAGTATTTT. Translating it yields CASGLGGSLLAGGLRDTQYF.

This clonotype was counted between two and nine times. The rearrangement uses TRBV15 and TRBJ1-2; D possibly corresponds to TRBD1 (6 bases). This CDR3 has 15 amino acids. In germline, CDR1 is LNHNV, CDR2 YYDKDF (reference sequence). The V and J ends lost 0 bases and 8 bases respectively, with 16 bases between them. The CDR3 coding sequence is TGTGCCACCAGCAGAGATCTGGGGGCAGGAGGGGGCTACACCTTC. Translation: CATSRDLGAGGGYTF.

This clonotype was detected ten times or more. The chain uses TRBV20-1 and TRBJ2-6; no definite D call. CDR1 DFQATT and CDR2 SNEGSKA come from the germline V gene (reference sequence). The V and J ends lost 6 bases and 4 bases respectively, with 16 bases between them. The CDR3 has 15 amino acids. CDR3 sequence: CSAPNALTGANVLTF. The CDR3 DNA reads TGCAGTGCCCCGAACGCCTTAACAGGGGCCAACGTCCTGACTTTC.

This clonotype was seen more than once but under ten times. This chain links TRBV4-2 with TRBJ2-1; 11 nucleotides agree with TRBD2. Germline V gene data show CDR1 as LGHNA and CDR2 as YNFKEQ. The V segment lost 4 bases and the J segment 8 bases; nucleotides outside the gene matches: 10. CDR3 length equals 16 residues. In DNA, the CDR3 is TGTGCCAGCAGCCCACTCACTAGCGGGAGAGGCCATGAGCAGTTCTTC. Encoded protein: CASSPLTSGRGHEQFF.

The chain links TRBV7-9 to TRBJ2-7; D is unclear. The V gene's germline CDR1 is SEHNR and CDR2 FQNEAQ (reference sequence). This CDR3 region has 12 residues. Trimming stripped 2 bases from V and 3 bases from J, with 5 bases between. CDR3 sequence reads: CASSLSVYEQYF. CDR3 coding DNA: TGTGCCAGCAGCTTAAGCGTCTACGAGCAGTACTTC. Full variable domain (rest looked up from reference TRBV7-9 and TRBJ2-7): DTGVSQNPRHKITKRGQNVTFRCDPISEHNRLYWYRQTLGQGPEFLTYFQNEAQLEKSRLLSDRFSAERPKGSFSTLEIQRTEQGDSAMYLCASSLSVYEQYFGPGTRLTVT.

This clonotype was picked up many times. J is TRBJ1-1 and V is TRBV4-2, with a tentative D call TRBD1 (5 bases). V lost 0 bases and J lost 0, with 8 bases in between. Germline assignment: CDR1 LGHNA and CDR2 YNFKEQ. The CDR3 runs 15 residues. CDR3 nucleotides: TGTGCCAGCAGCCAAGAGGGGGGGATGAACACTGAAGCTTTCTTT. It specifies CASSQEGGMNTEAFF.

This clonotype was found many times. The chain uses TRBV5-1 and TRBJ2-3; TRBD2 aligns across 11 bases. The CDR3 consists of 15 residues. Germline V gene sequence: CDR1 SGHRS, CDR2 YFSETQ. V lost 4 bases, J lost 6 bases, and 7 bases stayed unmatched. Written as DNA, the CDR3 is TGCGCCAGCAGCCCCATAGCGGGGGGGGCGGATACGCAGTATTTT. The encoded protein is CASSPIAGGADTQYF.

The J gene is TRBJ2-2, the V gene TRBV20-1; 8 bases line up with TRBD2. CDR1 is DFQATT, CDR2 SNEGSKA, per germline (reference sequence). J gave up 5 bases and V 3 bases, and 5 bases lay outside the gene matches. The CDR3 is 14 amino acids. CDR3 in DNA: TGCAGTGCTAGCGGGGGGGCCGGGACCGGGGAGCTGTTTTTT. It yields the protein CSASGGAGTGELFF.

This clonotype was counted many times. The genes are TRBV24-1 and TRBJ2-5; tentatively, D is TRBD1 or TRBD2 (5 bases each). V was trimmed by 2 bases and J by 3 bases, leaving 9 bases between them. The V gene's germline CDR1 is KGHDR and CDR2 SFDVKD. This CDR3 is built from 14 residues. CDR3 nucleotide sequence: TGTGCCACCAGTGATTCAGGGACGGAAGAGACCCAGTACTTC. This sequence encodes CATSDSGTEETQYF.

This clonotype has a count of ten or more. The CDR3 DNA reads TGTGCCAGCAGCTTGCGGCAGATCTCATCCTACGAGCAGTACTTC. Translating it yields CASSLRQISSYEQYF. The rearrangement uses TRBV5-6 and TRBJ2-7; D gene ambiguous. Between the trimmed V and J ends, which lost 1 base and 1 base, there was a span of 12 bases. The CDR3 covers 15 residues. CDR1 and CDR2 (germline): SGHDT, YYEEEE.